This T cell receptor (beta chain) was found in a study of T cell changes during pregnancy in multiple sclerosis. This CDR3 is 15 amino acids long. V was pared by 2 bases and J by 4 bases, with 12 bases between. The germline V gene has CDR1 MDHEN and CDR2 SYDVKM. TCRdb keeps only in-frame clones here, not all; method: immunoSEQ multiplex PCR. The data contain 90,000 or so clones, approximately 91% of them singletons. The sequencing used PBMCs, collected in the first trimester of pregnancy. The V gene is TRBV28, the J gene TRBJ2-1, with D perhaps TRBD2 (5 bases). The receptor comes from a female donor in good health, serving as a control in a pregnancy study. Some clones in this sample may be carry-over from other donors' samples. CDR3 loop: CASSLAGFYYNEQFF. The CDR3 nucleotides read TGTGCCAGCAGTTTAGCGGGTTTTTATTACAATGAGCAGTTCTTC.